A single TCR beta chain is shown here with its context. Its antigen remains unidentified. One base away there is no much larger clone; base qualities are not given. The approximately 39 donors, aged 6 to 90 years, were systemically healthy Caucasian individuals from Russia. Around 10 milliliters of peripheral blood were drawn from each donor into EDTA-treated Vacutainer tubes. Ficoll-Paque density-gradient centrifugation was used to isolate PBMCs, with at least 6.5 million per sample. Trizol reagent was used to extract total RNA from PBMCs, with at least 5 micrograms per sample. Naive CD45RAhigh/CD27high T cell percentages were measured by flow cytometry on a PBMC aliquot from every donor. As encoded in the germline V gene, CDR1 is MNHEY while CDR2 is SVGAGI. The junction shows trimming of 3 bases on V and 5 bases on J, plus 10 bases between the germline ends. Reading from cysteine to phenylalanine, the CDR3 counts 13 amino acids. Left in the record is the CDR3 DNA by itself, 39 bases read in frame from the first base.

The library was prepared using 5' RACE. Sequencing was carried out with an Illumina HiSeq 2500. The second PCR ran for about 6 to 12 cycles and used a J-beta primer mix along with a sample-barcoded 5' primer. Each TCR beta cDNA molecule received a unique molecular identifier from a template-switch 5' adaptor carrying 12 random nucleotides. At least 3 million CDR3-containing paired-end reads were obtained from each sample. First-strand cDNA was synthesized from all RNA with the Mint cDNA synthesis kit, primed by a TRBC-specific oligonucleotide. Following uracil-DNA glycosylase treatment, all cDNA underwent a first 18-cycle PCR with the universal primers M1SS and BC2_uni_R. Under the source paper's analysis protocol: Each sample was normalized by randomly selecting 1 million high-quality reads, each carrying a distinct molecular identifier. Reads with shared molecular identifiers were discarded instead of being binned into consensus sequences. CDR3 identification, clonotype clustering and error correction used MiTCR with a Q25 quality threshold and the strictest error-elimination algorithm. Lower-bound total TCR beta diversity was estimated with a nonparametric unseen species model using Euler transformation. TCRdb's own reprocessing of the public reads used fastp at Q25 and MiXCR and kept productive beta chains. Each entry merges the rows of one CDR3 protein and shows their most common DNA and genes. The V and J calls, along with clone size, are taken from TCRdb and not from the paper's own processing. Here the sample has roughly 800,000 distinct CDR3 sequences; roughly 60% occur a single time. The ten largest clonotypes hold roughly 22% of the sample.

These data are taken from a study of blood T cells in healthy people across ages (dated by TCRdb to the mid-2010s). Regarding the research as a whole: In model experiments, roughly one uniquely barcoded TCR beta cDNA molecule per two T cells was captured by template switching. The donors were split into four age groups: young (average about 15 years), middle-aged (about 40), aged (more than 60) and long-lived (roughly 77). To avoid experimental bias, donors of different ages were distributed randomly across sequencing lanes. To track age-related changes in TCR beta repertoire diversity, the study relied on deep sequencing normalized with unique cDNA molecular identifiers. Using the same blood draw, the study looked at two additional independent replicas of 1 million unique cDNA reads for two donors, one aged 18 to 29 and the other aged 80 or older.

The paper's findings and limits, for the study overall: There was a strong correlation between observed TCR beta diversity and the percentage of naive T cells measured by flow cytometry. Because donor CMV infection status was unknown, age-related changes in expanded clonotypes were potentially confounded. As age increased, observed TCR beta diversity per million T cells dropped in a roughly linear way, and a significant reduction was already evident by age 40. Estimates of total diversity based on one million sequenced T cells were regarded as lower bounds and as underestimates. Compared with the aged group, more naive CD4+ T cells, fewer expanded clones and increased TCR diversity were shown by the long-lived group, suggesting age selection. Since profiling was done on bulk unsorted PBMCs, naive and antigen-experienced compartments could not be conclusively compared.

The receptor was isolated from a man aged 25 to 45 in good health. Material for sequencing was blood. The V gene is TRBV6-5 and the J gene is TRBJ1-1, with no confidently assigned D gene. The sequenced DNA: TGTGCCAGCAGTTATGTCTACGGAACTGAAGCTTTCTTT. This sequence encodes CASSYVYGTEAFF.